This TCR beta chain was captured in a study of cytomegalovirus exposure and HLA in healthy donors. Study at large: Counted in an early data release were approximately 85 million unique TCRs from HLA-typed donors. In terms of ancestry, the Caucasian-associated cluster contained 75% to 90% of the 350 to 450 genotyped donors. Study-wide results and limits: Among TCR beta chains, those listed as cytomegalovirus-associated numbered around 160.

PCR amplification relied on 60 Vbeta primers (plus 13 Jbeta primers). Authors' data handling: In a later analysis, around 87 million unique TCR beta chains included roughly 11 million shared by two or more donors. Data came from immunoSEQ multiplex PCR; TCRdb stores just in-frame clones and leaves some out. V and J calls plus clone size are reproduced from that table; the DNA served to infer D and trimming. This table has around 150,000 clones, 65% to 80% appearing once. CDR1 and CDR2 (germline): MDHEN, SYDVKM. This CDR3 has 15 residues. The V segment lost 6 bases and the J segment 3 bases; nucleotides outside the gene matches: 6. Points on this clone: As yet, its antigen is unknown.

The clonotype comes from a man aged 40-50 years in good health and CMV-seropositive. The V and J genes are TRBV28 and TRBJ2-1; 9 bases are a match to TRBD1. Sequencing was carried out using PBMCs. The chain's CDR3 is CASSWTGAHYNEQFF. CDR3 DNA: TGTGCCAGCAGCTGGACAGGGGCCCACTACAATGAGCAGTTCTTC.